Here is one T cell receptor beta chain with its context. Its cognate antigen is unknown. Addition of a universal primer site occurred through template switching, and cDNA carried unique molecular identifiers. TCRdb called the 5' RACE reads again in MiXCR, with one record for every CDR3 protein. The table includes 1.5 million to 2 million distinct CDR3 sequences, around 33% detected once. This sample is part of a study of identical twins. Study outcomes and limitations: Beta out-of-frame sequences displayed a weaker excess of sharing between twins. Cord blood beta clonotypes that were abundant carried fewer insertions, and memory repertoires showed no such trend. Partial confounding of zero-insertion analyses by invariant MAIT and iNKT cells was possible.

The CDR3 is 14 residues long. V dropped 6 bases and J dropped 6; count of bases not matched to a gene: 7. The V gene's germline CDR1 is LGHNT and CDR2 FRNRAP. V and J are TRBV12-5 and TRBJ1-1; 10 positions match TRBD1. The sample comprised cord blood. The receptor's source is a newborn girl in good health. The CDR3 here is CASGTSGTGAEAFF. The DNA for the CDR3 is TGTGCTAGTGGAACCTCCGGGACAGGGGCTGAAGCTTTCTTT.